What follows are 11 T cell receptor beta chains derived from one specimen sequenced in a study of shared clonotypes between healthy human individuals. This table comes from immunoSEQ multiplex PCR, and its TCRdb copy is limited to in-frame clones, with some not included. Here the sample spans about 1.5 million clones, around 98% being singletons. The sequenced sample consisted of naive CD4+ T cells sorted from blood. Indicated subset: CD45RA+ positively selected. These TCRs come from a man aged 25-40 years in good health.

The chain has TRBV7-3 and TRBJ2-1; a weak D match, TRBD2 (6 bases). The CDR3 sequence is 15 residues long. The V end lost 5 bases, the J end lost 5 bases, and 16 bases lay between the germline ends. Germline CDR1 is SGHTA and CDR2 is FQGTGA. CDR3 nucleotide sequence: TGTGCCAGCAGCCCTGTGGCGGGACCGAACAATGAGCAGTTCTTC. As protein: CASSPVAGPNNEQFF.

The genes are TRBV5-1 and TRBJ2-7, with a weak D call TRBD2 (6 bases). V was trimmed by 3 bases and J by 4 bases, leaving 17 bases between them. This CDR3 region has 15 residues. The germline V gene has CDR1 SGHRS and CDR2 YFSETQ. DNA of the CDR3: TGCGCCAGCAGCTCCCAAGGAGACGGGAGATACGAGCAGTACTTC. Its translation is CASSSQGDGRYEQYF.

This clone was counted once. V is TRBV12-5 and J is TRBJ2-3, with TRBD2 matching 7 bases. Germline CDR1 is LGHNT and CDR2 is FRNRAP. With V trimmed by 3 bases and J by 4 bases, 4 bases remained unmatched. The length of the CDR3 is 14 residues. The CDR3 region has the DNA TGTGCTAGTGGTTTTGGCGGGAGTGCAGATACGCAGTATTTT. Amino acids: CASGFGGSADTQYF. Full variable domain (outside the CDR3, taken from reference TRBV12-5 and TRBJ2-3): DARVTQTPRHKVTEMGQEVTMRCQPILGHNTVFWYRQTMMQGLELLAYFRNRAPLDDSGMPKDRFSAEMPDATLATLKIQPSEPRDSAVYFCASGFGGSADTQYFGPGTRLTVL.

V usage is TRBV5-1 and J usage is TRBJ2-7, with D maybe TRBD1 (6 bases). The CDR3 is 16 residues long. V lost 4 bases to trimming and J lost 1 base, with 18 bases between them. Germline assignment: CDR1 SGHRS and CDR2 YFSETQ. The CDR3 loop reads CASSQKTGIVSYEQYF. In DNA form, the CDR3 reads TGCGCCAGCAGCCAAAAAACAGGGATAGTATCCTACGAGCAGTACTTC.

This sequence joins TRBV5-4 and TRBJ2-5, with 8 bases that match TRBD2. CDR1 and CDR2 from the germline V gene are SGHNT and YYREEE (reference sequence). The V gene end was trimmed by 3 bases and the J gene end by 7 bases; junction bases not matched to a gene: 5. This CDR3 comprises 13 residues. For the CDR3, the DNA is TGTGCCAGCAGCTCGACTCGGGAGGGGACCCAGTACTTC. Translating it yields CASSSTREGTQYF. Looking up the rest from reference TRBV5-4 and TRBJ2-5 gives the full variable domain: ETGVTQSPTHLIKTRGQQVTLRCSSQSGHNTVSWYQQALGQGPQFIFQYYREEENGRGNFPPRFSGLQFPNYSSELNVNALELDDSALYLCASSSTREGTQYFGPGTRLLVL.

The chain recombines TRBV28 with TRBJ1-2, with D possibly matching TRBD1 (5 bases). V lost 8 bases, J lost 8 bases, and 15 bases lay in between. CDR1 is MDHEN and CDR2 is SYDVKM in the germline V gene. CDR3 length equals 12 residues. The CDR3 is CASHRSGLGYTF. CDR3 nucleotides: TGTGCCAGCCACAGGTCGGGGTTAGGCTACACCTTC.

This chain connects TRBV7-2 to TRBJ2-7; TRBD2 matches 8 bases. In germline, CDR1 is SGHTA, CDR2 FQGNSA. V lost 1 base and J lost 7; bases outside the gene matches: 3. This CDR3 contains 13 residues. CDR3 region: CASSLVGRDEQYF. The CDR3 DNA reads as TGTGCCAGCAGCTTAGTCGGGAGGGATGAGCAGTACTTC.

CDR3 residues: CASSEPMGGEPETQYF. CDR3 in DNA: TGTGCCAGCAGTGAACCAATGGGGGGAGAGCCAGAGACCCAGTACTTC. The chain is built from TRBV6-1 and TRBJ2-5; D perhaps matches TRBD2 (6 bases). This CDR3 contains 16 residues. Germline values: CDR1 MNHNS, CDR2 SASEGT. Trimming removed 2 bases at V and 4 bases at J, with 17 bases between.

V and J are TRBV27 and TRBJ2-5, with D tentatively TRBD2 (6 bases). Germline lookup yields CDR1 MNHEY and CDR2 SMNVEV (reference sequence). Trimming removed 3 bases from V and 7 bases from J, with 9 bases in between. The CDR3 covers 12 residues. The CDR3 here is CASSFHGGTQYF. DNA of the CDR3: TGTGCCAGCAGTTTTCACGGGGGGACCCAGTACTTC.

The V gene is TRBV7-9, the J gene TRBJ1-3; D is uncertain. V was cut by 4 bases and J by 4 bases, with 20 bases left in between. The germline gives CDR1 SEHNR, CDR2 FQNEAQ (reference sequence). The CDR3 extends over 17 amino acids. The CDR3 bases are TGTGCCAGCAGCTCGGGAGGAGAGACCCTATCCGGAAACACCATATATTTT. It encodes CASSSGGETLSGNTIYF.

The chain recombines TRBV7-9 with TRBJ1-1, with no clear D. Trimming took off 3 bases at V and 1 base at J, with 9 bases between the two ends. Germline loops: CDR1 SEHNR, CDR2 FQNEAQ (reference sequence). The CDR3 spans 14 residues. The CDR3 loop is CASSFSGGNTEAFF. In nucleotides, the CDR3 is TGTGCCAGCAGCTTTTCAGGAGGGAACACTGAAGCTTTCTTT.